What follows are 29 T cell receptor beta chains derived from one specimen sequenced in a study of PD-L1 blockade in urothelial cancer. Some clones are missing from TCRdb's copy, which holds only in-frame ones; the method was immunoSEQ multiplex PCR. This table holds over 45,000 clones, approximately 90% found once. This specimen was PBMCs, taken around atezolizumab (anti-PD-L1) treatment. The receptors were sampled from a man aged 55 to 70 with urothelial cancer.

This clone was observed a handful of times. The junction differs from germline at one of its ends, possibly a read error. The chain couples TRBV7-7 to TRBJ2-1; the D gene is possibly TRBD1 (6 bases). Germline-derived CDR1 and CDR2 are SSHAT and FNYEAQ (reference sequence). CDR3 length: 14 residues. The CDR3 DNA reads as TGTGCTAGCAGCTTCTCGCGGACAGACAATGAGCAGTTCTTC. Translating it yields CASSFSRTDNEQFF.

V usage is TRBV29-1 and J usage is TRBJ1-2; no definite D call. Trimming stripped 3 bases from V and 4 bases from J, with 9 bases between. CDR1 SQVTM and CDR2 ANQGSEA come from the germline V gene. The CDR3 extends over 12 amino acids. For the CDR3, the DNA is TGCAGCGTTGATGTGAGAAGCTATGGCTACACCTTC. Protein: CSVDVRSYGYTF.

The chain combines TRBV5-6 with TRBJ1-5; perhaps TRBD1 as D (5 bases). The CDR3 has 15 residues. Germline CDR1 reads SGHDT; CDR2 reads YYEEEE. The germline V and J ends were trimmed by 1 base and 1 base, with 9 bases remaining between them. The CDR3: CASSLRGVSNQPQHF. As DNA, the CDR3 is TGTGCCAGCAGCTTGAGGGGCGTAAGCAATCAGCCCCAGCATTTT. Full variable domain (remainder filled in from reference TRBV5-6 and TRBJ1-5): DAGVTQSPTHLIKTRGQQVTLRCSPKSGHDTVSWYQQALGQGPQFIFQYYEEEERQRGNFPDRFSGHQFPNYSSELNVNALLLGDSALYLCASSLRGVSNQPQHFGDGTRLSIL.

V usage is TRBV2 and J usage is TRBJ2-3; no clear D gene. Trimming removed 5 bases from V and 0 bases from J, with 12 bases in between. This CDR3 is built from 15 residues. Germline lookup yields CDR1 SNHLY and CDR2 FYNNEI. The CDR3 reads CASSFVGTSTDTQYF. The DNA for the CDR3 is TGTGCCAGCAGTTTCGTGGGCACTAGCACAGATACGCAGTATTTT.

The chain employs TRBV7-3 and TRBJ2-3, with TRBD2 identical over 9 bases. Germline V gives CDR1 SGHTA, CDR2 FQGTGA. J was trimmed by 5 bases and V by 4 bases; bases with no gene match: 7. The CDR3 runs to 15 residues. CDR3 sequence: CASSSLGGGVDTQYF. CDR3 nucleotide sequence: TGTGCCAGCAGCTCCCTGGGCGGGGGGGTAGATACGCAGTATTTT.

The chain recombines TRBV6-6 with TRBJ2-7, with 12 bases that match TRBD1. CDR1 is MNHNY and CDR2 is SVGAGI in the germline V gene (reference sequence). The CDR3 has 15 residues. V shed 6 bases, J shed 4 bases, and the junction held 7 bases outside the gene matches. CDR3 in amino acids: CASSDGTGGGYEQYF. CDR3 coding DNA: TGTGCCAGCAGCGACGGGACAGGGGGCGGGTACGAGCAGTACTTC.

In DNA, the CDR3 is TGTGCCACCAGCAGAGAATTACCGGTCTATGGCTACACCTTC. Encoded protein: CATSRELPVYGYTF. The chain carries TRBV15 and TRBJ1-2; the D is unclear. The V end lost 0 bases, the J end lost 4 bases, and 9 bases lay between the germline ends. This CDR3 has 14 residues. Germline V gene lookup returns CDR1 LNHNV and CDR2 YYDKDF (reference sequence).

The chain is built from TRBV5-1 and TRBJ2-7; D gene ambiguous. Trimming cost V 6 bases and J 1 base, with 17 bases left between them. CDR1 is SGHRS and CDR2 is YFSETQ in the germline V gene. This CDR3 is 15 amino acids long. The CDR3 reads CASIVTSRQSYEQYF. CDR3 nucleotides: TGCGCCAGCATAGTCACCTCGAGGCAATCCTACGAGCAGTACTTC.

V and J are TRBV11-2 and TRBJ2-7; D is perhaps TRBD2 (7 bases). Trimming pared 3 bases from V and 3 bases from J, leaving 18 bases between. CDR3 size: 16 residues. Germline CDR1 and CDR2: SGHAT and FQNNGV. As DNA, the CDR3 is TGTGCCAGCAGCTTTAGCGGCGGGGGCCCCTTCTACGAGCAGTACTTC. Amino acid sequence: CASSFSGGGPFYEQYF.

The V call is TRBV5-4, the J call TRBJ2-3, with 8 bases matching TRBD1. V dropped 6 bases and J dropped 2; count of bases not matched to a gene: 5. The CDR3 loop spans 14 amino acids. Germline CDR1 and CDR2: SGHNT and YYREEE (reference sequence). The CDR3 loop is CASNRDRHTDTQYF. CDR3 DNA: TGTGCCAGCAACCGGGACAGGCACACAGATACGCAGTATTTT.

The chain joins TRBV7-3 to TRBJ2-7, with a tentative D call TRBD2 (7 bases). Germline V CDR1 and CDR2: SGHTA, FQGTGA. Trimming pared 5 bases from V and 3 bases from J, leaving 14 bases between. This CDR3 spans 14 amino acids. CDR3 DNA: TGTGCCAGCAGCCCCAGGGGAGGGGGCTACGAGCAGTACTTC. It is translated as CASSPRGGGYEQYF. The complete variable domain, with remaining parts taken from reference TRBV7-3 and TRBJ2-7, reads GAGVSQTPSNKVTEKGKYVELRCDPISGHTALYWYRQSLGQGPEFLIYFQGTGAADDSGLPNDRFFAVRPEGSVSTLKIQRTERGDSAVYLCASSPRGGGYEQYFGPGTRLTVT.

This chain connects TRBV11-2 to TRBJ1-2, with 8 bases fitting TRBD1. The V gene's germline CDR1 is SGHAT and CDR2 FQNNGV. The CDR3 totals 15 residues. J lost 7 bases, V lost 0 bases, and 7 bases had no gene match. The CDR3 loop is CASSLETRTGSGYTF. CDR3 nucleotides: TGTGCCAGCAGCTTAGAAACACGGACAGGGAGTGGCTACACCTTC.

The chain joins TRBV11-3 to TRBJ2-7; D is unclear. This CDR3 comprises 15 residues. Germline V gene data show CDR1 as SGHNT and CDR2 as YENEEA. Trimming removed 6 bases from V and 0 bases from J, with 15 bases in between. The CDR3 reads CASSPQMGPSYEQYF. CDR3 coding DNA: TGTGCCAGCAGTCCTCAGATGGGCCCCTCCTACGAGCAGTACTTC.

For the CDR3, the DNA is TGTGCCAGCAGCTTACTGACTAGCGGCCAAGAGACCCAGTACTTC. Residues: CASSLLTSGQETQYF. This rearrangement joins TRBV6-6 to TRBJ2-5; 9 bases match TRBD2. The CDR3 is made up of 15 amino acids. CDR1 and CDR2 from the germline V gene are MNHNY and SVGAGI (reference sequence). V dropped 6 bases and J dropped 1; count of bases not matched to a gene: 6.

The chain couples TRBV7-9 to TRBJ2-3; D is undetermined. The CDR3 runs 12 residues. Trimming removed 2 bases from V and 4 bases from J, with 4 bases in between. CDR1 and CDR2 (germline): SEHNR, FQNEAQ (reference sequence). The CDR3 loop reads CASSLIADTQYF. The CDR3 DNA follows: TGTGCCAGCAGCTTAATCGCAGATACGCAGTATTTT. Looking up the rest from reference TRBV7-9 and TRBJ2-3 gives the full variable domain: DTGVSQNPRHKITKRGQNVTFRCDPISEHNRLYWYRQTLGQGPEFLTYFQNEAQLEKSRLLSDRFSAERPKGSFSTLEIQRTEQGDSAMYLCASSLIADTQYFGPGTRLTVL.

The genes are TRBV30 and TRBJ1-4; 10 bases match TRBD1. The germline V gene encodes CDR1 GTSNPN and CDR2 SVGIG (reference sequence). The CDR3 is 13 amino acids. Trimming took 8 bases from V and 10 from J; bases not matched to a gene: 10. CDR3 bases: TGTGCCGCCGCGGGACAGGGGACGGTAAAACTGTTTTTT. Protein sequence: CAAAGQGTVKLFF.

The rearrangement joins TRBV6-6 to TRBJ2-7; 9 nucleotides line up with TRBD1. The CDR3 is made up of 14 amino acids. The ends lost 6 bases at V and 5 bases at J; junction bases unmatched: 8. Looked up from germline, CDR1 is MNHNY and CDR2 is SVGAGI (reference sequence). CDR3 sequence: CASSMDRGNNEQYF. The CDR3 DNA follows: TGTGCCAGCAGCATGGACAGGGGTAACAACGAGCAGTACTTC.

The rearrangement joins TRBV25-1 to TRBJ1-4, with D uncertain. Germline V gene sequence: CDR1 MGHDK, CDR2 SYGVNS. This CDR3 has 13 amino acids. Between the trimmed V and J ends, which lost 3 bases and 5 bases, there was a span of 7 bases. In nucleotides, the CDR3 is TGTGCCAGCAGTGACAGAGGAAATGAAAAACTGTTTTTT. It is translated as CASSDRGNEKLFF.

The chain carries TRBV7-2 and TRBJ2-5, with a tentative D call TRBD2 (6 bases). The CDR3 is 15 residues long. Trimming cost V 4 bases and J 2 bases, with 14 bases left between them. Germline loops: CDR1 SGHTA, CDR2 FQGNSA. The CDR3 DNA reads TGTGCCAGCAGCTATCACCGGGACTTTCAAGAGACCCAGTACTTC. It translates to CASSYHRDFQETQYF.

This clone appeared a single time. The genes are TRBV4-1 and TRBJ2-4; D possibly corresponds to TRBD2 (6 bases). The CDR3 length is 17 residues. V shed 0 bases and J shed 6 bases, with 18 bases lying between them. Germline loops: CDR1 MGHRA, CDR2 YSYEKL. CDR3 sequence reads: CASSQDRRERQRNIQYF. The CDR3 nucleotides are TGCGCCAGCAGCCAAGATAGGAGGGAGAGGCAAAGAAACATTCAGTACTTC.

V usage is TRBV6-5 and J usage is TRBJ2-7, with 12 bases lining up with TRBD2. Germline-derived CDR1 and CDR2 are MNHEY and SVGAGI. Germline trimming cut 6 bases from V and 1 base from J; bases unmatched to any gene: 4. This CDR3 spans 15 amino acids. The DNA for the CDR3 is TGTGCCAGCAGCCCTAGCGGGGGGGGGTCCTACGAGCAGTACTTC. As protein: CASSPSGGGSYEQYF.

V usage is TRBV7-2 and J usage is TRBJ1-5, with D maybe TRBD1 (5 bases). This CDR3 is built from 16 residues. In germline, CDR1 is SGHTA, CDR2 FQGNSA. V gave up 5 bases and J gave up 0 bases, with 14 bases separating them. CDR3 sequence (DNA): TGTGCCAGCAGCCCACCGGGACTCACTAGCAATCAGCCCCAGCATTTT. Translating gives CASSPPGLTSNQPQHF.

Only one count was recorded for this clone. This chain connects TRBV2 to TRBJ2-2; D possibly corresponds to TRBD1 (6 bases). CDR3 length equals 13 residues. Trimming left V 10 bases short and J 6 bases short, with 15 bases between. The V gene's germline CDR1 is SNHLY and CDR2 FYNNEI. CDR3 residues: CAKAKQGPGELFF. In DNA, the CDR3 is TGTGCCAAAGCGAAACAGGGACCCGGGGAGCTGTTTTTT. Full variable domain (remainder filled in from reference TRBV2 and TRBJ2-2): EPEVTQTPSHQVTQMGQEVILRCVPISNHLYFYWYRQILGQKVEFLVSFYNNEISEKSEIFDDQFSVERPDGSNFTLKIRSTKLEDSAMYFCAKAKQGPGELFFGEGSRLTVL.

The count of this clone is one. The J gene is TRBJ2-3, the V gene TRBV19, with a tentative D call TRBD1 (5 bases). Germline V gene data show CDR1 as LNHDA and CDR2 as SQIVND (reference sequence). V lost 11 bases, J lost 2 bases, and 20 bases lay in between. The CDR3 consists of 15 residues. CDR3 protein: CASAKGPGFTDTQYF. The CDR3 coding sequence is TGTGCCTCGGCTAAGGGGCCCGGGTTCACAGATACGCAGTATTTT.

This chain links TRBV4-1 with TRBJ2-7; 7 nucleotides align to TRBD1. The germline gives CDR1 MGHRA, CDR2 YSYEKL. This CDR3 spans 15 amino acids. The trim removed 7 bases at V and 4 bases at J, leaving 13 bases unmatched. DNA of the CDR3: TGCGCCAGCACACTGAGGGCAGGGGGTAATTACGAGCAGTACTTC. Translating it yields CASTLRAGGNYEQYF.

J is TRBJ1-2 and V is TRBV28, with TRBD1 as a possible D gene (6 bases). The germline gives CDR1 MDHEN, CDR2 SYDVKM. The V end was cut by 4 bases, the J end by 6 bases, with 18 bases between. This CDR3 is built from 15 residues. Here the CDR3 reads CASSSTRGPRNGYTF. CDR3 bases: TGTGCCAGCAGTTCCACCAGGGGCCCTAGAAATGGCTACACCTTC.

The chain recombines TRBV5-6 with TRBJ2-3; TRBD2 matches 7 bases. Germline V lookup: CDR1 SGHDT, CDR2 YYEEEE. The CDR3 has 16 residues. With 0 bases clipped from V and 4 bases from J, the junction kept 8 bases outside the gene matches. The CDR3 DNA follows: TGTGCCAGCAGCTTGGGGTTGGGGGGGTCCGCAGATACGCAGTATTTT. Translating gives CASSLGLGGSADTQYF.

This chain links TRBV7-6 with TRBJ2-5, with 7 bases identical to TRBD1. CDR1 and CDR2 (germline): SGHVS, FNYEAQ. This CDR3 region has 19 residues. V was pared by 3 bases and J by 5 bases, with 21 bases of the junction left unmatched. The CDR3 sequence: CASSLEGQMTGLKSETQYF. As DNA, the CDR3 is TGTGCCAGCAGCTTGGAAGGGCAGATGACAGGGTTAAAATCGGAGACCCAGTACTTC.

The rearrangement uses TRBV6-1 and TRBJ1-1; D remains unclear. The ends were cut back, 4 bases at V and 7 bases at J, with 13 bases in the middle. The CDR3 extends over 13 amino acids. Looked up from germline, CDR1 is MNHNS and CDR2 is SASEGT. The CDR3, as DNA: TGTGCCAGCAGTGGAACGGGTGTACTTGAAGCTTTCTTT. Translation: CASSGTGVLEAFF.